This paragraph covers one TCR beta chain sequence. The repertoire was sequenced with immunoSEQ multiplex PCR; TCRdb's copy has only in-frame clones and lacks some. The sample lists approximately 160,000 clones, less than 90% occurring once. The sample belongs to a study of blood T cell repertoires in COVID-19. The junction had 11 bases not matched to a gene; V was cut back by 6 bases and J by 6 bases. The germline V gene has CDR1 MGHRA and CDR2 YSYEKL. The CDR3 sequence is 16 residues long. This TCR derives from a man aged 18 to 30 with active or convalescent COVID-19. Sequenced sample: peripheral blood. The V and J genes are TRBV4-1 and TRBJ2-3; TRBD2 matches 11 bases. CDR3 protein: CASRRTLAGGGDTQYF. Here the CDR3 DNA reads TGCGCCAGCAGACGTACTTTAGCGGGAGGGGGGGATACGCAGTATTTT.